The 6 T cell receptor beta chains reported below all come from one sample, sequenced in a study of T-cell memory formation after mild COVID-19. TCRdb re-called the 5' RACE reads with MiXCR, one entry per CDR3 protein. The sample consists of nearly 110,000 distinct CDR3 sequences, around 14% of them appearing once. The sequenced sample consisted of PBMCs or a T cell subset sorted from them (not recorded which). The receptors shown here come from a man aged 18 to 29 who had mild COVID-19 (a few samples of this study predate the infection). Cell type and time point are not known.

This clonotype was recorded at least ten times. This rearrangement joins TRBV4-1 to TRBJ1-2; possible D gene TRBD1, 5 bases. The V and J ends lost 1 base and 6 bases respectively, with 12 bases between them. CDR3 size: 14 residues. In germline, CDR1 is MGHRA, CDR2 YSYEKL. The CDR3 DNA reads TGCGCCAGCAGCCAAGGGTTGGGGGGAAATGGCTACACCTTC. Encoded protein: CASSQGLGGNGYTF.

This clonotype was counted many times. This chain links TRBV5-5 with TRBJ2-1; TRBD1 or TRBD2 may be the D gene (5 bases each). The CDR3 is 16 amino acids. CDR1 and CDR2 from the germline V gene are SGHKS and YYEKEE (reference sequence). Trimming took off 5 bases at V and 7 bases at J, with 22 bases between the two ends. CDR3 amino acids: CASSSGKTGPPNEQFF. In DNA, the CDR3 is TGTGCCAGCAGTTCGGGAAAAACGGGACCCCCAAATGAGCAGTTCTTC.

The rearrangement links TRBV12-3 or TRBV12-4 to TRBJ2-7; D is perhaps TRBD1 (5 bases). This CDR3 has 12 residues. V was clipped by 3 bases and J by 4 bases, with 7 bases between them. This CDR3 is CASSLAGYEQYF. DNA of the CDR3: TGTGCCAGCAGTTTGGCAGGGTACGAGCAGTACTTC.

The genes are TRBV7-2 and TRBJ1-2; D might be TRBD1 (5 bases). The CDR3 extends over 13 amino acids. Per germline, CDR1 SGHTA and CDR2 FQGNSA. V was pared by 3 bases and J by 6 bases, with 11 bases between. The CDR3 spells CASSFAQGHGYTF. CDR3 coding DNA: TGTGCCAGCAGCTTCGCCCAGGGCCATGGCTACACCTTC.

The chain joins TRBV4-2 to TRBJ1-6; D might be TRBD1 (6 bases). The CDR3 contains 16 residues. V was shortened by 0 bases and J by 6 bases, with 12 bases between the two germline ends. Germline V gene lookup returns CDR1 LGHNA and CDR2 YNFKEQ. The CDR3 region is CASSQEVGASNSPLHF. The CDR3, as DNA: TGTGCCAGCAGCCAAGAGGTGGGGGCTAGTAATTCACCCCTCCACTTT.

This clonotype occurred a few times. The rearrangement links TRBV4-1 to TRBJ1-3; D is possibly TRBD1 (6 bases). CDR1 and CDR2 (germline): MGHRA, YSYEKL. The CDR3 runs to 16 residues. V was trimmed by 0 bases and J by 3 bases, leaving 12 bases between them. In nucleotides, the CDR3 is TGCGCCAGCAGCCAAGAGGGCCAGGGGATTGGAAACACCATATATTTT. Translating it yields CASSQEGQGIGNTIYF.